This TCR beta chain was obtained from a study of regulatory T cells in long-lasting Graves disease. The authors built TCR beta libraries using iRepertoire HTBI primers and Arm-PCR of CDR3 regions. Under the authors' procedure: From all samples, identification returned over 11 TRBJ and under 75 TRBV segments. One entry per CDR3 protein results from TCRdb running MiXCR on the multiplex PCR reads. The authors' filters were not applied to this entry. This table holds about 520,000 distinct CDR3 sequences, approximately 12% found once. Trimming took 6 bases from V and 0 from J, leaving 15 bases between them. Germline CDR1 and CDR2: MNHNS and SASEGT. The CDR3 runs 15 residues. The time point was: newly diagnosed GD, antithyroid drugs for less than 3 months. Making the TCR library involved RNA that had been extracted from PBMCs. The sample also formed part of further work on T cells in Graves' hyperthyroidism and ophthalmopathy.

This receptor was obtained from a woman aged 30 to 39 with Graves disease. The sample in question was peripheral blood mononuclear cells (PBMCs), obtained at new diagnosis, from a patient treated with antithyroid drugs. V usage is TRBV6-1 and J usage is TRBJ2-7; perhaps TRBD1 as D (5 bases). The CDR3 coding sequence is TGTGCCAGCAGCCACGACAGAAATCCCTCCTACGAGCAGTACTTC. It yields the protein CASSHDRNPSYEQYF.